A single sample gave rise to the 9 T cell receptor beta chains below, sequenced in a study of post-analysis software for immune sequencing data. Points from the study as a whole: Included in a set of several TRBV segments more frequent in patients than controls were TRBV5-6, TRBV5-1 and TRBV20-1.

Presence of unique molecular identifiers characterized the TCR beta cDNA libraries. TCRdb re-called the PCR reads through MiXCR, storing one row per CDR3 protein. The repertoire holds roughly 600,000 distinct CDR3 sequences, with about 40% as singletons. Their cognate antigens are unknown. Specimen: blood. Every receptor here comes from a girl aged 10 to 17 with multiple sclerosis.

The gene calls are TRBV20-1 and TRBJ1-5; possibly TRBD1 for D (6 bases). The CDR3 is 13 amino acids. The germline V gene has CDR1 DFQATT and CDR2 SNEGSKA (reference sequence). V was shortened by 5 bases and J by 7 bases, with 15 bases between the two germline ends. This chain's CDR3 is CSALKGGNQPQHF. The DNA for the CDR3 is TGCAGTGCTCTTAAGGGGGGGAACCAGCCCCAGCATTTT.

Points on this clonotype: A read error may produce the germline difference seen at one junction end. V gene TRBV5-1 combines with J gene TRBJ2-1; D may be TRBD2 (6 bases). CDR3 length equals 15 residues. Germline CDR1 is SGHRS and CDR2 is YFSETQ. CDR3 loop: CASSLAGISYNEQFF. The CDR3 DNA follows: TGCGCCAGTAGCTTGGCGGGGATCTCCTACAATGAGCAGTTCTTC.

The chain joins TRBV15 to TRBJ2-3; D call uncertain. The CDR3 consists of 13 residues. Trimming removed 5 bases at V and 0 bases at J, with 6 bases between. Looked up from germline, CDR1 is LNHNV and CDR2 is YYDKDF (reference sequence). CDR3 loop: CATSCPSTDTQYF. The CDR3 region has the DNA TGTGCCACCAGCTGCCCTAGCACAGATACGCAGTATTTT.

This sequence joins TRBV4-1 and TRBJ2-5; possible D gene TRBD2, 6 bases. Germline CDR1 MGHRA, CDR2 YSYEKL. V lost 0 bases and J 6 bases, leaving 14 bases between the germline ends. The CDR3 is 15 residues long. The CDR3 reads CASSQDWRGSQTQYF. The CDR3 bases are TGCGCCAGCAGCCAAGATTGGCGGGGATCGCAGACCCAGTACTTC.

The V call is TRBV24-1, the J call TRBJ1-1, with no clear D. Germline V gene data show CDR1 as KGHDR and CDR2 as SFDVKD. CDR3 length: 13 residues. Trimming left V 7 bases short and J 0 bases short, with 8 bases between. The CDR3 DNA sequence: TGTGCCACCAGCGACACGATGAACACTGAAGCTTTCTTT. This codes for CATSDTMNTEAFF.

This rearrangement joins TRBV24-1 to TRBJ1-2; D possibly corresponds to TRBD1 (5 bases). CDR1 KGHDR and CDR2 SFDVKD come from the germline V gene. With 3 bases removed from V and 0 bases from J, the gap between germline ends came to 13 bases. The CDR3 spans 16 residues. This CDR3 is CATSDGAAPPNYGYTF. The CDR3 DNA follows: TGTGCCACCAGTGATGGGGCGGCACCACCTAACTATGGCTACACCTTC.

The J gene is TRBJ2-7, the V gene TRBV6-5; 9 bases agree with TRBD2. The J call could be wrong; TRBJ2-5 is a better fit for the DNA end. The CDR3 consists of 14 residues. Germline CDR1 and CDR2: MNHEY and SVGAGI. CDR3 sequence reads: CASSRLAEPVTQYF. In nucleotides, the CDR3 is TGTGCCAGCAGCAGACTAGCGGAGCCGGTGACCCAGTACTTC.

This clonotype appeared many times. This chain connects TRBV5-5 to TRBJ2-7; the D is unclear. This CDR3 region has 12 residues. Trimming cost V 0 bases and J 2 bases, with 3 bases left between them. Germline CDR1 SGHKS, CDR2 YYEKEE (reference sequence). CDR3: CASSLEAYEQYF. As DNA, the CDR3 is TGTGCCAGCAGCTTGGAGGCCTACGAGCAGTACTTC.

In this sample, this clonotype turned up a few times. This chain's CDR3 is CSAPGLAGAPTDTQYF. Written as DNA, the CDR3 is TGCAGTGCCCCAGGACTAGCGGGAGCACCAACAGATACGCAGTATTTT. The chain carries TRBV20-1 and TRBJ2-3, with TRBD2 matching over 13 bases. The CDR3 has 16 amino acids. CDR1 and CDR2 (germline): DFQATT, SNEGSKA (reference sequence). J was trimmed by 3 bases and V by 6 bases; bases with no gene match: 9.